This is a list of T cell receptor beta chains from one sample in a study of T cells after yellow fever vaccination. TCRdb fed the 5' RACE reads into MiXCR, producing one record per CDR3 protein. Here the sample spans about 160,000 distinct CDR3 sequences, 6% to 7.5% being singletons. The sequences come from CD4+ T cells sorted from PBMCs, collected 5 to 6 days after the first yellow fever vaccination. These receptors came from a man aged 18 to 29 who received the YFV17D yellow fever vaccine. The CDR3 runs from the conserved cysteine through the conserved F or W.

cdr3_aa	v_call	j_call
CASSLIDAVGTEAFF	TRBV28	TRBJ1-1
CASSATSGGAGEQFF	TRBV6-1	TRBJ2-1
CASSLDGRRRNTEAFF	TRBV7-9	TRBJ1-1
CASNRQESVSPLHF	TRBV2	TRBJ1-6
CASSETKLTSSTNEKLFF	TRBV2	TRBJ1-4
CASSQEGMVQPQHF	TRBV4-2	TRBJ1-5
CASSQLYQETQYF	TRBV7-2	TRBJ2-5
CASSRIANTGELFF	TRBV7-2	TRBJ2-2
CASSFGTARNTIYF	TRBV7-9	TRBJ1-3
CASSQPPGELFF	TRBV5-5	TRBJ2-2
CSATTGVGVRNTEAFF	TRBV20-1	TRBJ1-1
CASSYSTGGSEKLFF	TRBV6-5	TRBJ1-4
CASRLAGGQYQETQYF	TRBV7-2	TRBJ2-5
CAWSIGLRGGAQHF	TRBV30	TRBJ1-5
CASGRQGITEAFF	TRBV5-1	TRBJ1-1
CASSYGTSGVYEQYF	TRBV7-8	TRBJ2-7
CASSLTSETRGNEQFF	TRBV5-1	TRBJ2-1
CASSFQTYGYTF	TRBV5-6	TRBJ1-2